Described below is a single T cell receptor (beta chain) sequence and its context. Its antigen is not known. The length of the CDR3 is 14 residues. From germline, CDR1 is SGHTA and CDR2 FQGNSA. After removal of 5 bases from V and 4 bases from J, the junction contained 3 bases not matched to a gene. The entry originates in a study of T cell responses to AZD1222 COVID-19 vaccine. Study results and caveats: None of the repertoires were sampled until the peak T cell response had passed. The sample set comprised mostly white British donors with more females, and clonal diversity was possibly underestimated. The study identified only a handful of AZD1222 recipients as seropositive at baseline.

Doses given second, at about 4 or about 12 weeks, were pooled. Assay: immunoSEQ multiplex PCR; the TCRdb copy retains only in-frame clones and omits some. This sample yields about 120,000 clones, of which approximately 90% are seen a single time; about 4% belongs to the top ten. The specimen was peripheral blood, collected 28 days after the second AZD1222 dose. This sequence originates from an adult who received the AZD1222 COVID-19 vaccine. This chain connects TRBV7-2 to TRBJ1-5; 9 bases are a match to TRBD1. The CDR3, as DNA: TGTGCCAGCAGCCCGACAGGGGGTAATCAGCCCCAGCATTTT. It translates to CASSPTGGNQPQHF.